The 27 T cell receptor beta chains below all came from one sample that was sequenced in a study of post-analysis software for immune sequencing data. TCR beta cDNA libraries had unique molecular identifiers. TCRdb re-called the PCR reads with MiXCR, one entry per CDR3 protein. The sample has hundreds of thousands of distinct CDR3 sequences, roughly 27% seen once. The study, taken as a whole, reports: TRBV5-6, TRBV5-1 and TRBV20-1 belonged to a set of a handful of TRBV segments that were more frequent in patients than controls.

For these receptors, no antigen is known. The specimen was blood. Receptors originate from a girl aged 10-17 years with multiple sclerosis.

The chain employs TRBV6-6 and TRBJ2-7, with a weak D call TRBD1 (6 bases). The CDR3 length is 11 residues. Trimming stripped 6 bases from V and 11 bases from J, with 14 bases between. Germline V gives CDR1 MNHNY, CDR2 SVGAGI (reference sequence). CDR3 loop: CASRHRDTKYF. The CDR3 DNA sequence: TGTGCCAGCAGACACCGGGACACTAAGTACTTC.

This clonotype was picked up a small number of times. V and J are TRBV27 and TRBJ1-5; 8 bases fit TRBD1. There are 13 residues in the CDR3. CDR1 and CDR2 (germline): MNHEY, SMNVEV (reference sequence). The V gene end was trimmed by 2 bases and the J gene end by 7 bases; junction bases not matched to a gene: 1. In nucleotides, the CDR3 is TGTGCCAGCAGTTTAGGACAGGGCCAGCCCCAGCATTTT. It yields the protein CASSLGQGQPQHF.

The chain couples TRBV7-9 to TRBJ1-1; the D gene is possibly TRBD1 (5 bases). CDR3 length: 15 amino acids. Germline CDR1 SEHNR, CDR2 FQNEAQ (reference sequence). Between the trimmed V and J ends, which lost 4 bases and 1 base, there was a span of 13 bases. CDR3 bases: TGTGCCAGCAGCTCGCCGGGGGTCGGGAACACTGAAGCTTTCTTT. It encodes CASSSPGVGNTEAFF.

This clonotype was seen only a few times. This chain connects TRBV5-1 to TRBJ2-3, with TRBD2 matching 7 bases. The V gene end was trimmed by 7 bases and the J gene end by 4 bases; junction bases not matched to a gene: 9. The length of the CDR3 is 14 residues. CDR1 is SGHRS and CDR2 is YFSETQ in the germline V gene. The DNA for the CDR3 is TGCGCCAGCTCGGGAGGAGGGTTCCCAGATACGCAGTATTTT. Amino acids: CASSGGGFPDTQYF.

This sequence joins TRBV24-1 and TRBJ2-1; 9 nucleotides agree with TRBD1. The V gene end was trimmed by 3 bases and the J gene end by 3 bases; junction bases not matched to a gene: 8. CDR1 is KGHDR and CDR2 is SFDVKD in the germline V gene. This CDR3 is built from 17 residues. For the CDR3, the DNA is TGTGCCACCAGTGATATCTCCGGGACAGGGATCTACAATGAGCAGTTCTTC. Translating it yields CATSDISGTGIYNEQFF.

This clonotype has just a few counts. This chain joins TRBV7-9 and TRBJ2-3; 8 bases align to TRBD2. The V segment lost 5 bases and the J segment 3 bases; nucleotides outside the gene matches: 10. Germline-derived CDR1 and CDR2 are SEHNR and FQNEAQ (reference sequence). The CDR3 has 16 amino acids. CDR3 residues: CASSQSLSGGTDTQYF. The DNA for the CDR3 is TGTGCCAGCAGCCAGTCTTTGAGCGGGGGTACAGATACGCAGTATTTT.

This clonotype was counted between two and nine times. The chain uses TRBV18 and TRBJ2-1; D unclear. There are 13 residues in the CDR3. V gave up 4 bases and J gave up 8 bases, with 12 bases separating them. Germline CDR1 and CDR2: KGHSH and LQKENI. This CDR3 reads CASSRTSADEQFF. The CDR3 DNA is TGTGCCAGCTCACGCACGTCTGCCGATGAGCAGTTCTTC.

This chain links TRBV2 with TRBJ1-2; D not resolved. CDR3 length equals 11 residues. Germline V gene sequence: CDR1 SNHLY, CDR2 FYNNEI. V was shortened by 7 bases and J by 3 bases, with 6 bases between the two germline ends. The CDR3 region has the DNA TGTGCCAGCAATACTTACTATGGCTACACCTTC. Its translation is CASNTYYGYTF.

CDR3 nucleotides: TGTGCCAGCAGCTTAGATGGCGCTAACCACCAAGAGACCCAGTACTTC. It codes for CASSLDGANHQETQYF. The chain joins TRBV7-8 to TRBJ2-5, with D hard to call. V lost 1 base, J lost 0 bases, and 12 bases lay in between. The germline CDR1 and CDR2 sequences are SGHVS and FQNEAQ. The CDR3 has 16 residues.

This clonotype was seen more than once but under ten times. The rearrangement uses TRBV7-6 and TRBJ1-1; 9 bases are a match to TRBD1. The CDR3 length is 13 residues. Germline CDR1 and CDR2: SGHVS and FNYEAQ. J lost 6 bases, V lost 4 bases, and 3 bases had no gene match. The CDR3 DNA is TGTGCCAGCAGCTCGGACAGGGGATCTGAAGCTTTCTTT. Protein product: CASSSDRGSEAFF.

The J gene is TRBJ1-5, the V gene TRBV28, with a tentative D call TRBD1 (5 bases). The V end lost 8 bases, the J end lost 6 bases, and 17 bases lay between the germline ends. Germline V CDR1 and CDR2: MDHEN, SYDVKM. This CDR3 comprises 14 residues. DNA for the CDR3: TGTGCCAGCTCCTTGAGGGTCGGGGGTCAGCCCCAGCATTTT. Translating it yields CASSLRVGGQPQHF.

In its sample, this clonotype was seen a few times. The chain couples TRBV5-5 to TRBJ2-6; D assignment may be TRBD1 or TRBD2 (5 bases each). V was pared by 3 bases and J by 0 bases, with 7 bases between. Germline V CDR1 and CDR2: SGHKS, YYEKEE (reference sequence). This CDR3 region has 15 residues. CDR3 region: CASSWGSSGANVLTF. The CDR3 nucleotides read TGTGCCAGCAGCTGGGGGAGCTCTGGGGCCAACGTCCTGACTTTC. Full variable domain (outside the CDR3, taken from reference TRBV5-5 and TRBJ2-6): DAGVTQSPTHLIKTRGQQVTLRCSPISGHKSVSWYQQVLGQGPQFIFQYYEKEERGRGNFPDRFSARQFPNYSSELNVNALLLGDSALYLCASSWGSSGANVLTFGAGSRLTVL.

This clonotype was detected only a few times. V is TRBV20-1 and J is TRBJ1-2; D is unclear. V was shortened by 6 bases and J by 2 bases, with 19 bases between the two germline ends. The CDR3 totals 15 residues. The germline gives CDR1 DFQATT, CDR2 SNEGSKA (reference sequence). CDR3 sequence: CSAVAAAAGNYGYTF. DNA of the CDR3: TGCAGTGCCGTCGCTGCGGCGGCAGGAAACTATGGCTACACCTTC.

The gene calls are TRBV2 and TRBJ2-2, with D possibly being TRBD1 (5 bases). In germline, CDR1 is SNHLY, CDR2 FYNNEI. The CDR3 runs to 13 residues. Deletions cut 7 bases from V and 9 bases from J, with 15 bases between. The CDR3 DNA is TGTGCCAGCAATAAAGAAGGGGCGCGGGAGCTGTTTTTT. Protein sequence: CASNKEGARELFF.

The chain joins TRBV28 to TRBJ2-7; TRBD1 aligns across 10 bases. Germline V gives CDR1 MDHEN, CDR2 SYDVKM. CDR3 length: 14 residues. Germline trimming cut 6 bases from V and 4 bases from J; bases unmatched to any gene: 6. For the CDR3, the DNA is TGTGCCAGCAGCCGGACAGGGGGGCGATACGAGCAGTACTTC. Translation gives CASSRTGGRYEQYF.

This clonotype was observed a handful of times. The CDR3 loop is CAIRTSGFNNEQFF. CDR3 sequence (DNA): TGTGCCATCAGGACTTCAGGGTTTAACAATGAGCAGTTCTTC. The rearrangement uses TRBV10-3 and TRBJ2-1; D possibly corresponds to TRBD1 (5 bases). The V and J ends lost 6 bases and 5 bases respectively, with 14 bases between them. This CDR3 comprises 14 residues. Germline lookup yields CDR1 ENHRY and CDR2 SYGVKD.

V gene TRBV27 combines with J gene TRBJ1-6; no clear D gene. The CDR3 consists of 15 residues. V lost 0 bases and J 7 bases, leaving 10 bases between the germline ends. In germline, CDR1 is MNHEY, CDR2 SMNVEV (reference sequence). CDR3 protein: CASSLSGLGNSPLHF. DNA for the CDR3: TGTGCCAGCAGTTTATCGGGGTTGGGGAATTCACCCCTCCACTTT.

This chain's CDR3 is CASMLGNTEAFF. CDR3 coding DNA: TGTGCCAGCATGCTGGGGAACACTGAAGCTTTCTTT. The chain links TRBV6-1 to TRBJ1-1; D remains ambiguous. The CDR3 length is 12 residues. V lost 7 bases to trimming and J lost 1 base, with 7 bases between them. The germline gives CDR1 MNHNS, CDR2 SASEGT.

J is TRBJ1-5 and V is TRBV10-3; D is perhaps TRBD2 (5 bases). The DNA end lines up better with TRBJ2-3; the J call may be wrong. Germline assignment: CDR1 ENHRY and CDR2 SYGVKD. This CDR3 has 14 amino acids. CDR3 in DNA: TGTGCCATCAGTGAGTCGCCGGGGTATCAGCCCCAGTATTTT. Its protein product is CAISESPGYQPQYF.

The CDR3 nucleotides read TGTGCCAGCAGCTTAGCGTTCGGGGTTGATTCGAACGAGCAGTACTTC. Translated: CASSLAFGVDSNEQYF. The V and J genes are TRBV7-2 and TRBJ2-5; tentatively, D is TRBD2 (5 bases). The J call could be wrong; TRBJ2-7 is a better fit for the DNA end. This CDR3 is built from 16 residues. CDR1 is SGHTA, CDR2 FQGNSA, per germline.

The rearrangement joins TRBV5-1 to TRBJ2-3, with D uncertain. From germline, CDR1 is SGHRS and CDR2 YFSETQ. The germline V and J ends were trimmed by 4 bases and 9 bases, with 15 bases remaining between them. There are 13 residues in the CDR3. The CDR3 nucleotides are TGCGCCAGCAGCGTTGGGCCGACAAAGACGCAGTATTTT. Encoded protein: CASSVGPTKTQYF.

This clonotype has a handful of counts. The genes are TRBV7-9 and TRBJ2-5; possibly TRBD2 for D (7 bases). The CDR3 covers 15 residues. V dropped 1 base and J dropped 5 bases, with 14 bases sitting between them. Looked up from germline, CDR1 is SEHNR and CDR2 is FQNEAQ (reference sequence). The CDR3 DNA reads TGTGCCAGCAGCTTAGGTCGGGGGGCGGAGGAGACCCAGTACTTC. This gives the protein CASSLGRGAEETQYF. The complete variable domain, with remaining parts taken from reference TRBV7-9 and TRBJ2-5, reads DTGVSQNPRHKITKRGQNVTFRCDPISEHNRLYWYRQTLGQGPEFLTYFQNEAQLEKSRLLSDRFSAERPKGSFSTLEIQRTEQGDSAMYLCASSLGRGAEETQYFGPGTRLLVL.

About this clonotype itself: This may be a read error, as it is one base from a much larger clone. The CDR3 region has the DNA TGCAGTGCTAGAGGAATCCTAAGGGTAGGGGGCTCGGGGGGCTACACCTTC. Translating it yields CSARGILRVGGSGGYTF. This chain joins TRBV20-1 and TRBJ1-2, with TRBD1 matching over 7 bases. V trimming: 1 base; J trimming: 8 bases; junction bases outside the gene matches: 19. This CDR3 has 17 residues. Germline loops: CDR1 DFQATT, CDR2 SNEGSKA (reference sequence).

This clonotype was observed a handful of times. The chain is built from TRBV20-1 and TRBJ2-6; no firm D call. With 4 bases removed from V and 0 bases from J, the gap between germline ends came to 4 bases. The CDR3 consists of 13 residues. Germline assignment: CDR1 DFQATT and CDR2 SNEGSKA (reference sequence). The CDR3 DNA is TGCAGTGCTAAAGGCTCTGGGGCCAACGTCCTGACTTTC. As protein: CSAKGSGANVLTF.

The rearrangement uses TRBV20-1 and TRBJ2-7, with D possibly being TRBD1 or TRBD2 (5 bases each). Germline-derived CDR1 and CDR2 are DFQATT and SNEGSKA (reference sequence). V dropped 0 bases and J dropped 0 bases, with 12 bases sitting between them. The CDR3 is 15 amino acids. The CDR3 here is CSARDPGPNSYEQYF. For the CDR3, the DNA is TGCAGTGCTAGAGATCCGGGACCAAACTCCTACGAGCAGTACTTC.

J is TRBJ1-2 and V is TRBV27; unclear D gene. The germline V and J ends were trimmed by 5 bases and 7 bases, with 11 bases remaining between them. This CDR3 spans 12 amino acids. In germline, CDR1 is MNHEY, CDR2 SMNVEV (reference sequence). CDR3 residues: CASSRREGGYTF. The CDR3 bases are TGTGCCAGCAGTCGGAGGGAGGGTGGCTACACCTTC.

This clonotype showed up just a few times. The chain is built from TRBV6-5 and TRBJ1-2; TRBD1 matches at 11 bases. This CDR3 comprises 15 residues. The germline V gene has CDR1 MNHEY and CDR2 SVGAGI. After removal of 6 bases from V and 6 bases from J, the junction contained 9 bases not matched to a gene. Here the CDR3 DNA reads TGTGCCAGCAGCAAGGGACAGGGGGTCGTCAATGGCTACACCTTC. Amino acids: CASSKGQGVVNGYTF.